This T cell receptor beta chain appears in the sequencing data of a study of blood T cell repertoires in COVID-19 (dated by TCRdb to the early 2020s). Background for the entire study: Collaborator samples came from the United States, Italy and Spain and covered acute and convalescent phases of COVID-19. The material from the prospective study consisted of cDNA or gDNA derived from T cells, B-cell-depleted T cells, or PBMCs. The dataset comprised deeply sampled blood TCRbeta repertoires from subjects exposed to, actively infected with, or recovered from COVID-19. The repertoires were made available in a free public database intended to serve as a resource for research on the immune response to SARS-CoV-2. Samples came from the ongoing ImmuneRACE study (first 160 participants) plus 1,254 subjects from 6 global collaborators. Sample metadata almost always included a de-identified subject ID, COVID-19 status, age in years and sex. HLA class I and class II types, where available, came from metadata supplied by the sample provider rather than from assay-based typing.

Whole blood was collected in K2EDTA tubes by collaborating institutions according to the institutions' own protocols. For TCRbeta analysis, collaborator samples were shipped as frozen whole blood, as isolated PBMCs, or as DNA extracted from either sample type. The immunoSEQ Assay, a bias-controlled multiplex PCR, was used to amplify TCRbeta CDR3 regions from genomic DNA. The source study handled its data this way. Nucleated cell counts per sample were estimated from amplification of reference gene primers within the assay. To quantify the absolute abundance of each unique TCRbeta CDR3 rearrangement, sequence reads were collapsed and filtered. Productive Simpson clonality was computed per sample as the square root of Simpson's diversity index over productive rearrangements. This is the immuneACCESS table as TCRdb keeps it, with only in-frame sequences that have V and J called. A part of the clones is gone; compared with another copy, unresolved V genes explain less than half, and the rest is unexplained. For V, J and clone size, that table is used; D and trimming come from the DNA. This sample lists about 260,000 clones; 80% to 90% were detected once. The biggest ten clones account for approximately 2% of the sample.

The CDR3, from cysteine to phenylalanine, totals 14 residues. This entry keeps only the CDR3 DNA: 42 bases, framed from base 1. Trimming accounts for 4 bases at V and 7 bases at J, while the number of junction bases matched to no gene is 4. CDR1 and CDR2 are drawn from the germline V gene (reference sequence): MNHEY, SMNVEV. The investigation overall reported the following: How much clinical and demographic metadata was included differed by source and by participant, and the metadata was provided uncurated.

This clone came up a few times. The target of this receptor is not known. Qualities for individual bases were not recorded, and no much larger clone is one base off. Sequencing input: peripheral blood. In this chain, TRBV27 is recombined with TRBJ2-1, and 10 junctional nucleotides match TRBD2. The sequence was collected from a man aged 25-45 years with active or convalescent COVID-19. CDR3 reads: CASSWSSGGNEQFF. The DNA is TGTGCCAGCAGTTGGTCTAGCGGGGGAAATGAGCAGTTCTTC.